These 19 T cell receptor beta chains share one sample of origin, sequenced in a study of blood T cell repertoires in COVID-19. Sequenced by immunoSEQ multiplex PCR; TCRdb stores in-frame clones only, minus some. This table holds approximately 160,000 clones, 90% found once. The sample taken for sequencing was peripheral blood. These receptors were collected from a man aged 55 to 69 with active or convalescent COVID-19.

This chain connects TRBV19 to TRBJ1-2; perhaps TRBD1 as D (5 bases). CDR1 is LNHDA and CDR2 is SQIVND in the germline V gene (reference sequence). This CDR3 spans 14 amino acids. Trimming left V 7 bases short and J 7 bases short, with 19 bases between. The CDR3 coding sequence is TGTGCCAGTACTCCCGCGGCAGGGCTTGCTGGCTACACCTTC. It yields the protein CASTPAAGLAGYTF.

The rearrangement links TRBV29-1 to TRBJ2-5; no firm D call. Germline assignment: CDR1 SQVTM and CDR2 ANQGSEA. Deletions cut 4 bases from V and 5 bases from J, with 11 bases between. The CDR3 is 12 residues long. The CDR3 reads CSVAEHWETQYF. The CDR3 DNA reads TGCAGCGTTGCCGAACATTGGGAGACCCAGTACTTC. Full variable domain (outside the CDR3, taken from reference TRBV29-1 and TRBJ2-5): SAVISQKPSRDICQRGTSLTIQCQVDSQVTMMFWYRQQPGQSLTLIATANQGSEATYESGFVIDKFPISRPNLTFSTLTVSNMSPEDSSIYLCSVAEHWETQYFGPGTRLLVL.

The chain combines TRBV6-5 with TRBJ1-1; TRBD1 aligns across 9 bases. Losses at the gene ends were 0 bases for V and 5 bases for J; bases not matched to a gene: 7. Germline V CDR1 and CDR2: MNHEY, SVGAGI. The CDR3 covers 16 residues. The CDR3 DNA follows: TGTGCCAGCAGTTACTCGAGCAACAGGGGGCGAACTGAAGCTTTCTTT. It yields the protein CASSYSSNRGRTEAFF.

The chain has TRBV2 and TRBJ1-6; D perhaps matches TRBD1 (6 bases). Germline V gene sequence: CDR1 SNHLY, CDR2 FYNNEI. The V gene lost 6 bases and the J gene lost 6 bases, with 24 bases spanning the gap. The CDR3 loop spans 18 amino acids. CDR3 nucleotides: TGTGCCAGCAGATCCCTAGGTGGGGGGGGCTCTGGTAATTCACCCCTCCACTTT. As protein: CASRSLGGGGSGNSPLHF.

This sequence joins TRBV11-3 and TRBJ2-1; 10 nucleotides align to TRBD2. Germline CDR1 SGHNT, CDR2 YENEEA. V dropped 5 bases and J dropped 7; count of bases not matched to a gene: 8. This CDR3 contains 15 residues. CDR3 in amino acids: CASSGEREGQNEQFF. CDR3 nucleotides: TGTGCCAGCAGCGGTGAGCGGGAGGGCCAAAATGAGCAGTTCTTC.

The chain combines TRBV6-5 with TRBJ2-7; unclear D gene. Germline values: CDR1 MNHEY, CDR2 SVGAGI. Trimming removed 4 bases from V and 6 bases from J, with 7 bases in between. The length of the CDR3 is 11 residues. CDR3 sequence reads: CASSLGGEQYF. The CDR3 nucleotides read TGTGCCAGCAGTTTAGGCGGCGAGCAGTACTTC.

The chain uses TRBV27 and TRBJ2-1; 15 bases are a match to TRBD2. With 4 bases clipped from V and 3 bases from J, the junction kept 4 bases outside the gene matches. CDR1 is MNHEY, CDR2 SMNVEV, per germline (reference sequence). This CDR3 comprises 17 residues. Here the CDR3 DNA reads TGTGCCAGCAGTTCCAGGACTAGCGGGGGGGGCTACAATGAGCAGTTCTTC. Amino acids: CASSSRTSGGGYNEQFF.

Here the CDR3 DNA reads TGTGCCAGCAGCGTACGATCGACAGGGGGTACTGAAGCTTTCTTT. This codes for CASSVRSTGGTEAFF. The chain combines TRBV9 with TRBJ1-1, with 9 bases lining up with TRBD1. The length of the CDR3 is 15 residues. V lost 1 base and J lost 5; bases outside the gene matches: 6. Germline assignment: CDR1 SGDLS and CDR2 YYNGEE.

A note on this clone: The junction and the germline gene differ at one end; a read error may be behind it. This rearrangement joins TRBV10-2 to TRBJ1-6; D perhaps matches TRBD1 (6 bases). The CDR3 runs 13 residues. Per germline, CDR1 WSHSY and CDR2 SAAADI. The CDR3 nucleotides read TGCGCCAGCAGCGAGTCAGGGGTTTCACCCCTCCACTTT. As protein: CASSESGVSPLHF.

V is TRBV9 and J is TRBJ1-6; D is ambiguous. Germline CDR1 SGDLS, CDR2 YYNGEE. The length of the CDR3 is 15 residues. The V end lost 0 bases, the J end lost 0 bases, and 4 bases lay between the germline ends. CDR3 sequence (DNA): TGTGCCAGCAGCGTAGGCAGCTCCTATAATTCACCCCTCCACTTT. Amino acid sequence: CASSVGSSYNSPLHF.

The chain employs TRBV6-5 and TRBJ1-4; D remains ambiguous. Germline V gene data show CDR1 as MNHEY and CDR2 as SVGAGI. The CDR3 spans 14 residues. V was shortened by 8 bases and J by 0 bases, with 10 bases between the two germline ends. This chain's CDR3 is CASQRVATNEKLFF. The CDR3 DNA follows: TGTGCCAGCCAACGGGTAGCAACTAATGAAAAACTGTTTTTT.

The chain couples TRBV14 to TRBJ1-1; D not certain. The germline gives CDR1 SGHDN, CDR2 FVKESK. The V and J ends lost 3 bases and 1 base respectively, with 15 bases between them. This CDR3 comprises 16 residues. CDR3 sequence reads: CASSHRTGRKNTEAFF. As DNA, the CDR3 is TGTGCCAGCAGCCACAGGACGGGGAGGAAGAACACTGAAGCTTTCTTT.

CDR3 region: CASSLAHSLNTDTQYF. In DNA form, the CDR3 reads TGTGCCAGCAGCTTAGCGCACAGCCTGAACACAGATACGCAGTATTTT. This chain links TRBV7-6 with TRBJ2-3; D gene ambiguous. The germline gives CDR1 SGHVS, CDR2 FNYEAQ. Trimming shortened V by 0 bases and J by 2 bases, and 12 bases separated the two germline ends. The CDR3 covers 16 residues.

This chain uses TRBV6-5 with TRBJ1-4; D is ambiguous. This CDR3 spans 14 amino acids. Germline CDR1 MNHEY, CDR2 SVGAGI. The germline V and J ends were trimmed by 6 bases and 8 bases, with 16 bases remaining between them. In nucleotides, the CDR3 is TGTGCCAGCAGCTTGACTCTCACGAGGGAAAAACTGTTTTTT. Translated: CASSLTLTREKLFF.

CDR3 sequence (DNA): TGTGCCAGCAGGAAGCAGGATCTTCAGCCCCAGCATTTT. Translated: CASRKQDLQPQHF. This chain joins TRBV12-3 or TRBV12-4 and TRBJ1-5, with D unclear. V was clipped by 6 bases and J by 6 bases, with 12 bases between them. CDR3 size: 13 residues.

This chain connects TRBV5-1 to TRBJ1-2; D remains ambiguous. V was shortened by 4 bases and J by 6 bases, with 10 bases between the two germline ends. The CDR3 is 12 residues long. Looked up from germline, CDR1 is SGHRS and CDR2 is YFSETQ. CDR3 coding DNA: TGCGCCAGCAGCCCCGGGAAGAATGGCTACACCTTC. Protein sequence: CASSPGKNGYTF.

The gene calls are TRBV4-1 and TRBJ2-7, with 8 nucleotides matching TRBD1. V shed 1 base and J 3 bases; nucleotides not matched to a gene: 8. This CDR3 contains 16 residues. Germline V lookup: CDR1 MGHRA, CDR2 YSYEKL. CDR3 region: CASSQAHGTGDYEQYF. CDR3 coding DNA: TGCGCCAGCAGCCAAGCCCACGGGACAGGAGACTACGAGCAGTACTTC.

The chain has TRBV11-2 and TRBJ1-1, with 8 bases fitting TRBD1. The J segment lost 7 bases and the V segment lost 2 bases, leaving 3 bases of the junction unmatched. The CDR3 covers 13 residues. Germline CDR1 SGHAT, CDR2 FQNNGV. CDR3 amino acids: CASSLPGQDEAFF. The CDR3, as DNA: TGTGCCAGCAGCTTACCGGGACAGGATGAAGCTTTCTTT. Full variable domain (outside the CDR3, taken from reference TRBV11-2 and TRBJ1-1): EAGVAQSPRYKIIEKRQSVAFWCNPISGHATLYWYQQILGQGPKLLIQFQNNGVVDDSQLPKDRFSAERLKGVDSTLKIQPAKLEDSAVYLCASSLPGQDEAFFGQGTRLTVV.

This chain joins TRBV5-1 and TRBJ1-1; D is unresolved. The V end lost 4 bases, the J end lost 3 bases, and 10 bases lay between the germline ends. Germline V gives CDR1 SGHRS, CDR2 YFSETQ. This CDR3 is built from 13 residues. CDR3 amino acids: CASSKEQYTEAFF. The CDR3 DNA is TGCGCCAGCAGCAAGGAGCAATACACTGAAGCTTTCTTT. Combining the CDR3 with reference TRBV5-1 and TRBJ1-1 gives the whole variable domain KAGVTQTPRYLIKTRGQQVTLSCSPISGHRSVSWYQQTPGQGLQFLFEYFSETQRNKGNFPGRFSGRQFSNSRSEMNVSTLELGDSALYLCASSKEQYTEAFFGQGTRLTVV.